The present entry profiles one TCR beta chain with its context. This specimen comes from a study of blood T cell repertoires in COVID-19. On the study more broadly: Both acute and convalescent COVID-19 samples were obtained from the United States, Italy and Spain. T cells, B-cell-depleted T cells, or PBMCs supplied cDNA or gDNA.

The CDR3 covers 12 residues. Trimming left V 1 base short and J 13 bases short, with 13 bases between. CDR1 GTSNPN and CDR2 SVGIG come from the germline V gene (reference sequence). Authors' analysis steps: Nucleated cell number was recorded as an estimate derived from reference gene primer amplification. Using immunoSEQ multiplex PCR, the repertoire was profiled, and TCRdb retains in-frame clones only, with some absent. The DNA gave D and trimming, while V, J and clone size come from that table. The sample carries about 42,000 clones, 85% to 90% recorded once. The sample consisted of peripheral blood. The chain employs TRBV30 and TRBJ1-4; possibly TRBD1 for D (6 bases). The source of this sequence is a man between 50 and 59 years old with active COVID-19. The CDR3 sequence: CAWSEQGPRLFF. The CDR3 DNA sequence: TGTGCCTGGAGTGAACAGGGCCCAAGACTGTTTTTT.